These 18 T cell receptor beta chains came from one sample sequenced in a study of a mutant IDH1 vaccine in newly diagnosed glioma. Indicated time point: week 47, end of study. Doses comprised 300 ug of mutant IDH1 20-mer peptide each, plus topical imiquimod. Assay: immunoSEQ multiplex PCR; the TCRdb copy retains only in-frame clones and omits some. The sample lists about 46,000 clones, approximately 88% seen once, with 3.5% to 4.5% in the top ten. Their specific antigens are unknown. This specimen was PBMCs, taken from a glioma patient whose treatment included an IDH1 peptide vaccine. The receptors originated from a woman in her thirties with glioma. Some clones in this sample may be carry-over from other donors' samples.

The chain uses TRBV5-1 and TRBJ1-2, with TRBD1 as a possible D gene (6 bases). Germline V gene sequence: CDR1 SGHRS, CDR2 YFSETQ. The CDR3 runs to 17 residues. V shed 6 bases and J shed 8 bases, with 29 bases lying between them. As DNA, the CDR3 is TGCGCCAGCACGCCCGGGACATTTGGTTTAGTGGCTTGGGGCTACACCTTC. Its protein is CASTPGTFGLVAWGYTF.

CDR3 nucleotides: TGCGCCAGCAGCCAAGATTGGGAGGACGAGCAGTACTTC. Translated: CASSQDWEDEQYF. This rearrangement joins TRBV4-1 to TRBJ2-7, with D possibly matching TRBD2 (6 bases). V was trimmed by 0 bases and J by 5 bases, leaving 8 bases between them. This CDR3 comprises 13 residues. Per germline, CDR1 MGHRA and CDR2 YSYEKL.

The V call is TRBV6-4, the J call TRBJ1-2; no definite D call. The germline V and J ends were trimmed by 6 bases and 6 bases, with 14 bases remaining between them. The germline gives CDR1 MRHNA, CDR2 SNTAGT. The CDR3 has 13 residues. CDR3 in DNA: TGTGCCAGCAGGAGCCTATCGGGTGATGGCTACACCTTC. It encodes CASRSLSGDGYTF.

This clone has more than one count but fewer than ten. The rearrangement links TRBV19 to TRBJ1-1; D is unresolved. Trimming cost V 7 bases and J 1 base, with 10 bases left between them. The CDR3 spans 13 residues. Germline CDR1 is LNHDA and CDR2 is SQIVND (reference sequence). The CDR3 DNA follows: TGTGCCAGTACCGACGGACCGAACACTGAAGCTTTCTTT. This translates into CASTDGPNTEAFF.

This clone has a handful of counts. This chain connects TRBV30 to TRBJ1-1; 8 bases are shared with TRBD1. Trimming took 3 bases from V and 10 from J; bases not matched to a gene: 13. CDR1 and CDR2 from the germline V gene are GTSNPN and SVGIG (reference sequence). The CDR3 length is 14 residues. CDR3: CAWSLSAGQGGAFF. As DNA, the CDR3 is TGTGCCTGGAGCCTCTCAGCCGGACAGGGCGGAGCTTTCTTT. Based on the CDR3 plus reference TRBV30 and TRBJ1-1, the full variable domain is SQTIHQWPATLVQPVGSPLSLECTVEGTSNPNLYWYRQAAGRGLQLLFYSVGIGQISSEVPQNLSASRPQDRQFILSSKKLLLSDSGFYLCAWSLSAGQGGAFFGQGTRLTVV.

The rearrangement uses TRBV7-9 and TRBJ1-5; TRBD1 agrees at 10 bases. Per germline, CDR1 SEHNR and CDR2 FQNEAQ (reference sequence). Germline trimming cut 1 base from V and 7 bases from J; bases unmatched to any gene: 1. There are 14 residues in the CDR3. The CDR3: CASSLGDRGQPQHF. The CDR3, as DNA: TGTGCCAGCAGCTTAGGGGACAGGGGACAGCCCCAGCATTTT.

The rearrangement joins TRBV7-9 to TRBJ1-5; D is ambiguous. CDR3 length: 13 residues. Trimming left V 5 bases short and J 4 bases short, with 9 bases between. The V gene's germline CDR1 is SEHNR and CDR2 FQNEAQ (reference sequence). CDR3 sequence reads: CASSQDGNQPQHF. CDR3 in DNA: TGTGCCAGCAGCCAGGACGGGAATCAGCCCCAGCATTTT.

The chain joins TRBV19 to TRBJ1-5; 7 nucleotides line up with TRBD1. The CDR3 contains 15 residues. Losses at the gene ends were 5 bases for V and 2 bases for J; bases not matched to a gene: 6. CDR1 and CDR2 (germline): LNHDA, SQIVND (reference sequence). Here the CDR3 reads CASSAGGWGNQPQHF. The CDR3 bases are TGTGCCAGTAGTGCAGGGGGATGGGGCAATCAGCCCCAGCATTTT. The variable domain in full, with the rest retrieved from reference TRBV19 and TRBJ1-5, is DGGITQSPKYLFRKEGQNVTLSCEQNLNHDAMYWYRQDPGQGLRLIYYSQIVNDFQKGDIAEGYSVSREKKESFPLTVTSAQKNPTAFYLCASSAGGWGNQPQHFGDGTRLSIL.

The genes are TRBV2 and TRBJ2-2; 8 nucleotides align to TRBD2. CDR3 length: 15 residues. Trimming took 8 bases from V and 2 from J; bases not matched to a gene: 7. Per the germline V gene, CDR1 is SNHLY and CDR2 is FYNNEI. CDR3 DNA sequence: TGTGCCAGCGGGGCTAGCGGGTTCAACACCGGGGAGCTGTTTTTT. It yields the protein CASGASGFNTGELFF.

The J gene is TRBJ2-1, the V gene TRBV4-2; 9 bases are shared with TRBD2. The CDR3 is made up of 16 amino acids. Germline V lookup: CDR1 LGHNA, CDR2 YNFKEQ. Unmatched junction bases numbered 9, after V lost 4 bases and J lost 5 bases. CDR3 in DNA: TGTGCCAGCAGCCCCCTCCTAGCGGGAAGGGACAATGAGCAGTTCTTC. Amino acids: CASSPLLAGRDNEQFF.

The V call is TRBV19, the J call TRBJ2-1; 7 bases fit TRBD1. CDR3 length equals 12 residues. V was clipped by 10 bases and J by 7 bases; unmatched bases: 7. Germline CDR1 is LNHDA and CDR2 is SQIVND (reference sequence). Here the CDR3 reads CAIGTAANEQFF. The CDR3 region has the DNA TGTGCCATCGGGACAGCCGCGAATGAGCAGTTCTTC.

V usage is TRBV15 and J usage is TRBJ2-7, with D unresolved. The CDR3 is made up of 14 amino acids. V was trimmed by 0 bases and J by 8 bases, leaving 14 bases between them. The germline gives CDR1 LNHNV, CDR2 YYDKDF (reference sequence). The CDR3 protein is CATSRDRTTRKQYF. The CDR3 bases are TGTGCCACCAGCAGAGATAGGACGACGAGAAAGCAGTACTTC. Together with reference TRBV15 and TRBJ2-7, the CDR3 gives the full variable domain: DAMVIQNPRYQVTQFGKPVTLSCSQTLNHNVMYWYQQKSSQAPKLLFHYYDKDFNNEADTPDNFQSRRPNTSFCFLDIRSPGLGDTAMYLCATSRDRTTRKQYFGPGTRLTVT.

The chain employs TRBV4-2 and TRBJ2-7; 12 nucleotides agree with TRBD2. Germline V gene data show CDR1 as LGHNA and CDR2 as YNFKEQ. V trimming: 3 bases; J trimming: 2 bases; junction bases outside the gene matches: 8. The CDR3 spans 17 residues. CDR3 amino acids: CASSHPQTSGSPYEQYF. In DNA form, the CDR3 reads TGTGCCAGCAGCCACCCCCAGACTAGCGGGAGCCCCTACGAGCAGTACTTC.

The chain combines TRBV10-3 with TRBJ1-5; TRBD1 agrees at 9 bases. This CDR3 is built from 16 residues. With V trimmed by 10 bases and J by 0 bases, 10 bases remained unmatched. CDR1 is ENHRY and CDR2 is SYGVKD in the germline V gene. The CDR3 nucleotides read TGTGCCAAACCCCGGGACAGGGATCTTAGCAATCAGCCCCAGCATTTT. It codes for CAKPRDRDLSNQPQHF.

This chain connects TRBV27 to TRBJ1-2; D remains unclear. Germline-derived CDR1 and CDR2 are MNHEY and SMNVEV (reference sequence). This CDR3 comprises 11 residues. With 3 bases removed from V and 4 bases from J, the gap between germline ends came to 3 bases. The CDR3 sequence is CASSLGYGYTF. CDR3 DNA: TGTGCCAGCAGTTTGGGCTATGGCTACACCTTC.

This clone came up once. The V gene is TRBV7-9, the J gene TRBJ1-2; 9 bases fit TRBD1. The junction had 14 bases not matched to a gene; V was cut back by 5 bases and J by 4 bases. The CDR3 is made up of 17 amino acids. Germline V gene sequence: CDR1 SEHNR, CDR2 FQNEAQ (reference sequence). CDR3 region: CASSTRVLGGQGYGYTF. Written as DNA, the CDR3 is TGTGCCAGCAGCACTCGCGTCTTAGGGGGACAGGGCTATGGCTACACCTTC.

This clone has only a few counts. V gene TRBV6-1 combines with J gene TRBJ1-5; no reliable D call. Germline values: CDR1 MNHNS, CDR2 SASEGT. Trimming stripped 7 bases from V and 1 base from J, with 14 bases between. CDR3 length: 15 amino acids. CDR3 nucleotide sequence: TGTGCCAGCATTGTTTGGCACCTAAGCAATCAGCCCCAGCATTTT. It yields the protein CASIVWHLSNQPQHF.

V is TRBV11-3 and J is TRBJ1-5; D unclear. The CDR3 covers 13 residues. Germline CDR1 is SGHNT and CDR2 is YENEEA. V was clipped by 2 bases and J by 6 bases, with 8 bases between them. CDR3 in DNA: TGTGCCAGCAGCTTACAGGCGGGTCAGCCCCAGCATTTT. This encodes CASSLQAGQPQHF.